Below are 14 T cell receptor beta chains sequenced from a single sample in a study of PD-1 blockade in classical Hodgkin lymphoma. The data were produced by immunoSEQ multiplex PCR, yet TCRdb's version contains in-frame clones alone and is incomplete. This sample has under 15,000 clones, with around 85% found just once. Time point in this sample: cycle 4 day 1 (C4D1), after about 6 weeks of nivolumab. Relapses following autologous stem cell transplantation were seen in all patients, with brentuximab vedotin exposure varying. By magnetic negative selection, CD4+ T cells were purified from thawed PBMCs. Specimen: CD4+ T cells from blood, collected before the fourth cycle of nivolumab. These receptors were collected from a human donor with classical Hodgkin lymphoma.

The J gene is TRBJ2-7, the V gene TRBV7-9, with TRBD2 matching 9 bases. CDR1 is SEHNR and CDR2 is FQNEAQ in the germline V gene (reference sequence). V dropped 5 bases and J dropped 5; count of bases not matched to a gene: 7. This CDR3 region has 14 residues. The CDR3 is CASSTFSGSDEQYF. CDR3 coding DNA: TGTGCCAGCAGCACGTTTAGCGGGAGCGACGAGCAGTACTTC.

This rearrangement joins TRBV5-1 to TRBJ2-5, with TRBD2 identical over 7 bases. The J call may be faulty, since TRBJ2-7 better matches the DNA end. CDR3 length: 14 residues. Looked up from germline, CDR1 is SGHRS and CDR2 is YFSETQ. DNA of the CDR3: TGCGCCAGCAGCCGAGCGGGAAAGGTAGACGAGCAGTACTTC. This translates into CASSRAGKVDEQYF.

The rearrangement uses TRBV30 and TRBJ1-2; no clear D. Germline V lookup: CDR1 GTSNPN, CDR2 SVGIG (reference sequence). This CDR3 contains 14 residues. V lost 1 base and J 4 bases, leaving 13 bases between the germline ends. This CDR3 reads CAWSAGRGIYGYTF. CDR3 in DNA: TGTGCCTGGAGTGCCGGCCGAGGGATCTATGGCTACACCTTC.

V is TRBV9 and J is TRBJ1-2; D is unclear. CDR1 is SGDLS and CDR2 is YYNGEE in the germline V gene. V was cut by 2 bases and J by 7 bases, with 12 bases left in between. CDR3 length equals 13 residues. CDR3 sequence: CASSVRSRVGYTF. In DNA, the CDR3 is TGTGCCAGCAGCGTCCGATCCCGGGTTGGCTACACCTTC.

The chain has TRBV29-1 and TRBJ2-7, with TRBD1 matching 7 bases. Germline loops: CDR1 SQVTM, CDR2 ANQGSEA. Trimming at V came to 6 bases and at J to 2 bases, leaving 7 bases not matched to a gene. There are 13 residues in the CDR3. The DNA of the CDR3 is TGCAGCGTACAGGGGAAAAGGGCCTACGAGCAGTACTTC. Amino acids: CSVQGKRAYEQYF.

This clone was recorded only once. The chain couples TRBV19 to TRBJ1-2; no clear D gene. Germline V CDR1 and CDR2: LNHDA, SQIVND (reference sequence). Trimming cost V 3 bases and J 8 bases, with 13 bases left between them. The CDR3 extends over 13 amino acids. For the CDR3, the DNA is TGTGCCAGTAGTATTACCTCCCAAGGCGGCTACACCTTC. Translated: CASSITSQGGYTF.

CDR3 bases: TGTGCCAGCAGTAGGGCAGGCCTACAGATGAACACTGAAGCTTTCTTT. Encoded protein: CASSRAGLQMNTEAFF. J is TRBJ1-1 and V is TRBV27, with unresolved D. The CDR3 contains 16 residues. CDR1 MNHEY and CDR2 SMNVEV come from the germline V gene (reference sequence). Trimming left V 5 bases short and J 0 bases short, with 16 bases between.

The chain combines TRBV29-1 with TRBJ1-4, with 7 bases lining up with TRBD1. Germline V gene lookup returns CDR1 SQVTM and CDR2 ANQGSEA. Trimming took 8 bases from V and 0 from J; bases not matched to a gene: 9. This CDR3 has 15 residues. The CDR3 sequence is CSFRQGPATNEKLFF. The CDR3 nucleotides read TGCAGCTTTCGACAGGGCCCCGCAACTAATGAAAAACTGTTTTTT.

The chain has TRBV6-4 and TRBJ2-6; 8 bases are a match to TRBD1. Germline CDR1 MRHNA, CDR2 SNTAGT. Trimming cost V 5 bases and J 0 bases; bases outside gene matches: 6. This CDR3 is built from 17 residues. The CDR3 DNA follows: TGTGCCAGCAGTACCGGGACAGGAAGCTCTGGGGCCAACGTCCTGACTTTC. This sequence encodes CASSTGTGSSGANVLTF.

The rearrangement joins TRBV19 to TRBJ2-1, with D perhaps given as TRBD1 or TRBD2 (5 bases each). The CDR3 has 16 residues. V lost 4 bases to trimming and J lost 3 bases, with 16 bases between them. CDR1 and CDR2 from the germline V gene are LNHDA and SQIVND (reference sequence). DNA of the CDR3: TGTGCCAGTAGTACTTATACACGGGACCGCTACAATGAGCAGTTCTTC. Amino acid sequence: CASSTYTRDRYNEQFF.

The V and J genes are TRBV21-1 and TRBJ1-1. TRBV21-1 is labeled a pseudogene. This CDR3 is built from 12 residues. DNA of the CDR3: TGTGCCAGCAGCACGGTTGACACTGAAGCTTTCTTT. Protein sequence: CASSTVDTEAFF.

CDR3 region: CASSLGQGNYGYTF. The CDR3 region has the DNA TGTGCCAGCAGCTTGGGACAGGGTAACTATGGCTACACCTTC. The chain carries TRBV11-3 and TRBJ1-2, with TRBD1 identical over 9 bases. This CDR3 is built from 14 residues. V dropped 3 bases and J dropped 1; count of bases not matched to a gene: 0. Germline CDR1 and CDR2: SGHNT and YENEEA.

The table lists this clone with a count of one. This rearrangement joins TRBV10-3 to TRBJ1-3; tentative D call: TRBD1 (6 bases). The CDR3 runs to 14 residues. Trimming stripped 6 bases from V and 4 bases from J, with 13 bases between. Germline V CDR1 and CDR2: ENHRY, SYGVKD. In DNA form, the CDR3 reads TGTGCCATCAGCCCCACAGGGTCCGGAAACACCATATATTTT. This encodes CAISPTGSGNTIYF.

This chain joins TRBV6-5 and TRBJ1-2; TRBD1 agrees at 10 bases. Germline assignment: CDR1 MNHEY and CDR2 SVGAGI. V lost 5 bases, J lost 8 bases, and 5 bases stayed unmatched. The CDR3 runs to 13 residues. The DNA of the CDR3 is TGTGCCAGCAGTGGGGACAGGGGAGGCGGCTACACCTTC. This sequence encodes CASSGDRGGGYTF.